This T cell receptor (beta chain) comes out of a study of cytomegalovirus exposure and HLA in healthy donors (dated by TCRdb to 2016 to 2017). Background on the whole study: According to an earlier analysis of 587 of the donors, about 190 million T cells yielded 90 million to 140 million unique TCR beta sequences and 276 Gb of sequence data. Around 320 gigabases of sequencing data and tens of millions of unique TCR sequences were included in an early release covering about 700 HLA-typed donors. Of the roughly 400 genotyped donors, around 81% fell in the genetic ancestry cluster associated with self-reported Caucasian donors. The study aimed to test whether cataloging public T cell receptors could reveal signatures of past pathogen exposure. Using immunosequencing, the study profiled T cell repertoires from around 680 subjects and related those repertoires to cytomegalovirus serostatus. Besides the first cohort of under 700 subjects, a separate validation cohort made up of 120 different subjects was used. To predict cytomegalovirus infection status, the study combined high-throughput TCR immunosequencing, statistical association of individual TCRs with disease status, and machine learning. In a later analysis, previously published TCR beta repertoires from some 640 donors were re-analyzed and high-resolution HLA genotyping was added so that TCR occurrence patterns could be studied. In the later analysis, no new phenotypic data were used to find candidate immune exposures; instead, reliance was placed on TCR beta sequences and their occurrence across donors. To decide whether each TCR beta V gene segment behaved as functional or pseudogenic, an earlier analysis of 587 of the donors relied on high-throughput TCR beta sequencing. Donor age, sex, ethnicity and CMV serostatus were compiled alongside the repertoire data. In a later genetic analysis, genome-wide SNP genotypes for about three fifths of the roughly 670 donors were used, and that subset was treated as a discovery cohort. All discovery cohort repertoires had been generated on a single sequencing platform. Both class I and class II loci were covered by HLA typing, at four-digit resolution. The number of donors typed differed by locus, with 629-630 for A, B, C, DRB1 and DQB1, around 520 for DQA1, over 600 for DPA1, and roughly 450 for DPB1. About five DR-DQ haplotypes were handled as single units for association and clustering, since linkage in the cohort was strong. On average, 235,054 unique TCR beta nucleotide sequences were sequenced per donor among 398 genotyped donors of the cohort, with roughly 20% of those sequences being non-productive.

The library was generated by the immunoSEQ multiplex PCR assay. For the multiplex PCR, a mixture combining 60 forward primers for TCR Vbeta segments and 13 reverse primers for TCR Jbeta segments was used. The CDR3 region of rearranged TCR beta genes was amplified from genomic DNA with a multiplex PCR assay. The Illumina HiSeq System was used to sequence the amplified TCR beta libraries as 87-base-pair reads. The original methods were these. Across the 500 to 850 repertoires, a later analysis counted tens of millions of unique TCR beta chains, around 11 million of which were shared by at least two donors. Raw reads were error-corrected and collapsed into unique sequences with a nearest-neighbor algorithm that merged closely related sequences to remove PCR and sequencing errors. CDR3 sequences were aligned to IMGT reference sequences to assign V, D and J gene segments. For a sequence to be retained, a match of at least six nucleotides was required to both a V gene segment and a J gene segment. Rearrangements were called productive when the CDR3 lacked stop codons and stayed in frame with V and J; all others were non-productive. CDR3 was defined according to IMGT convention as the region running from the second conserved V-encoded cysteine to the conserved J-encoded phenylalanine. In an earlier analysis of more than 550 of the donors, sequences lacking an unambiguous match to a single V gene segment were excluded. In an earlier analysis of a few hundred of the donors, a V segment was called functional when productive rearrangements were above 56.7%, and segregating when the standard deviation between donors exceeded 5%. A statistical classification framework was built to diagnose cytomegalovirus status from the catalog of TCR beta chain sequences. In a later analysis, V and J genes were assigned by comparing TCR nucleotide sequences against IMGT/GENE-DB human TR gene sequences. In a later analysis, CDR3 sequences and most-parsimonious VDJ recombination scenarios were assigned using the TCRdist pipeline. In a later analysis, each TCR beta chain was defined by its CDR3 amino acid sequence together with its V-gene family, and reads without a unique V-gene family were excluded. To address suspected cross-contamination and a sequencing artifact, a later analysis removed 450 to 700 highly shared, low-generation-probability nucleotide sequences. In a later analysis, a clonal expansion index for each public chain was calculated from normalized within-repertoire ranks of inferred template counts. In a later analysis, generation probabilities were computed using a VDJ recombination model fitted to out-of-frame rearrangements, and the results were checked against IGoR. In a later analysis, hypergeometric tests were used to score TCR-TCR, TCR-HLA and TCR-CMV co-occurrence, with a repertoire-size bias correction applied to TCR pairs. In a later analysis, false discovery rates were estimated by permuting HLA or CMV assignments 20 times. In a later analysis, co-occurring TCRs were grouped using DBSCAN, with TCRdist sequence similarity added in when clustering inside HLA-allele-positive subsets. Repertoires with fewer than 30,000 or more than 120,000 public chains, plus five repertoires with anomalous nucleotide sharing, were excluded from co-occurrence clustering. TCRdb re-hosts the immuneACCESS table, in-frame sequences only. Its copies lack some clones; in the studies checked, an unresolved V gene accounts for under half of them, and the cause for the rest is not known. Clonal size and the V and J genes are those of that table, whereas D and trimming came from the DNA. The sample contains about 160,000 clones, approximately 84% of them found a single time. Of the sample, around 4.4% is held by the ten largest clones.

CDR1 is given as LNHDA and CDR2 as SQIVND, both from the germline V gene (reference sequence). V was cut back by 9 bases and J by 2 bases, leaving a gap of 13 bases between them. There are 13 amino acids in the CDR3, from cysteine to phenylalanine inclusive. CDR3 DNA only is kept here, 39 bases in frame from base 1. What the work shows at the level of the full study, not this receptor alone: Some IMGT-functional V segments, including TRBV6-2 and TRBV6-3, could not be distinguished by the 87-base-pair reads and were therefore excluded. The presence/absence analyses assumed that sequencing depth was roughly uniform across donors, and that assumption may not be true. A later analysis associated about 17,000 TCR beta sequences with specific HLA alleles at a false discovery rate of 0.05. CMV serostatus was the only immune exposure information available for the cohort. In this cohort, only TCR beta chains were sequenced, and detectable features were limited by the absence of alpha or paired-chain data. The authors suggested that the approach could potentially be generalized to other disease states and immunological phenotypes. According to a later genetic analysis, donors in an Asian-associated ancestry cluster had fewer N-insertions in productive TCRs than the approximately 650-donor mean. In a later analysis, several top co-occurrence clusters were reported to appear linked to parvovirus B19, influenza, CMV and Epstein-Barr virus. The study gave a list of about 170 TCR beta chains associated with cytomegalovirus. A cluster of highly shared sequence variants was judged likely to represent a technical artifact of the sequencing pipeline. Most TCR sequences were seen in very few donors, while some public TCRs were found in many individuals. In an earlier analysis of approximately 590 of the donors, most TCR beta V segments were observed in productive rearrangements about 87% or about 30% of the time, broadly matching IMGT annotations. The earlier analysis of a few hundred of the donors excluded around 17 rarely observed V segments, including chromosome 9 orphons, because counts were too low. In a later analysis, the rate of TCR association differed among HLA loci, with DRB1 alleles having the most associated TCRs and HLA-C alleles having the fewest. In a later analysis, HLA-associated TCR beta chains were found to be more clonally expanded and to have lower generation probabilities than equally common non-associated chains. A later genetic analysis associated a missense DCLRE1C variant with V-gene and J-gene trimming of TCR beta chains, and an independent cohort replicated the association. Cytomegalovirus status was reported to be diagnosed by the classifier with high specificity and sensitivity in both the original and validation cohorts. Most CMV-associated TCR beta chains appeared to be HLA-restricted in a later analysis, and the HLA associations seemed to be driven largely by CMV exposure. Because HLA typing was unavailable for some donors at each locus, only the typed subset was used in association tests. When HLA alleles, especially DR and DQ, strongly co-occurred, attributing TCR associations to individual alleles was difficult. Correlated functional status among segregating V segments might reflect linkage disequilibrium, but an unknown experimental factor could not be ruled out. A further reported finding was that TCR beta sequences accurately predicted the HLA-A and HLA-B alleles for most subjects in the first cohort. In vitro tests confirmed that a few of the cytomegalovirus-associated TCR beta chains recognize cytomegalovirus antigens.

In total, approximately 610 healthy bone marrow donors made up the cohort. All cohort members were sampled while nominally healthy, although unrecorded immune exposures were likely present. The donor tested CMV seropositive, placing the donor among the 290 or so seropositive members of the cohort. Each donor provided a peripheral blood sample, and peripheral blood mononuclear cells were used for TCR beta sequencing. The Qiagen DNeasy Blood Extraction Kit was used to extract genomic DNA from the blood cell samples. Points on this clone: Its binding antigen is unknown. Base qualities are not recorded, but no much larger clone differs from it by a single base.

The rearranged segments are TRBV19 and TRBJ2-5; possibly the D gene is TRBD1, per 5 matching bases. The TCR comes from a woman aged 45-65 years in good health and CMV-seropositive. Material: PBMCs. The bases are TGTGCCAGCAACGACAGAACTCAAGAGACCCAGTACTTC. Translated, it gives CASNDRTQETQYF.